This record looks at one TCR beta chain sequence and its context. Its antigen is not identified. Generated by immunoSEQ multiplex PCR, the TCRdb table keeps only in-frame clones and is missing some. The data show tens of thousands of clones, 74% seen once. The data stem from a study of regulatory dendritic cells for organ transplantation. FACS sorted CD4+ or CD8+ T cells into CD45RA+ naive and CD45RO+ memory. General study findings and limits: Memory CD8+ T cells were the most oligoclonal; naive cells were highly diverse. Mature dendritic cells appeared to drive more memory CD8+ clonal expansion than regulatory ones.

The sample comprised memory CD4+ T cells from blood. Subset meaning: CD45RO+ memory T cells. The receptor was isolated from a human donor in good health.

CDR3 sequence: CASSVGPGSDQETQYF. CDR3 sequence (DNA): TGTGCCAGCAGCGTAGGACCCGGCAGCGACCAAGAGACCCAGTACTTC. This chain joins TRBV9 and TRBJ2-5; D not resolved. Germline assignment: CDR1 SGDLS and CDR2 YYNGEE. This CDR3 is built from 16 residues. V lost 0 bases and J lost 0, with 12 bases in between.